This entry lists 23 T cell receptor beta chains sequenced from one sample in a study of metastatic and nonmetastatic thyroid tumors. No patient received treatment before thyroid surgery. TCRdb re-analyzed the PCR reads using MiXCR. Of 49,000 or so clones in the sample, 24% were seen once. What was sequenced was blood. Source of these receptors: a male donor with papillary thyroid cancer or a benign thyroid nodule (not recorded which). Some clones in this sample may be carry-over from other donors' samples.

The chain combines TRBV5-1 with TRBJ2-7; 10 bases are shared with TRBD1. The V gene's germline CDR1 is SGHRS and CDR2 YFSETQ. V was pared by 4 bases and J by 2 bases, with 6 bases of the junction left unmatched. CDR3 length: 15 residues. CDR3 sequence reads: CASSKGQGTTYEQYF. CDR3 DNA: TGCGCCAGCAGCAAGGGACAGGGGACGACCTACGAGCAGTACTTC.

This clone was counted many times. V usage is TRBV5-1 and J usage is TRBJ2-2; the D gene is possibly TRBD2 (6 bases). The length of the CDR3 is 15 residues. V lost 0 bases to trimming and J lost 6 bases, with 12 bases between them. CDR1 and CDR2 (germline): SGHRS, YFSETQ. The CDR3: CASSLEGGLAGELFF. The CDR3 bases are TGCGCCAGCAGCTTGGAAGGAGGGTTGGCCGGGGAGCTGTTTTTT.

This clone was recorded a few times. The chain has TRBV6-1 and TRBJ1-2, with 7 bases lining up with TRBD1. V gave up 2 bases and J gave up 5 bases; unmatched junction bases: 8. This CDR3 has 15 residues. Germline lookup yields CDR1 MNHNS and CDR2 SASEGT. CDR3 DNA: TGTGCCAGCAGTGAACAGACAGGGCTTTTTTATGGCTACACCTTC. It encodes CASSEQTGLFYGYTF.

This clone has ten or more counts. Different DNA sequences within this sample yield the same CDR3. The V and J genes are TRBV20-1 and TRBJ1-1; D remains unclear. The CDR3 is 14 residues long. V shed 2 bases and J shed 1 base, with 11 bases lying between them. Germline CDR1 DFQATT, CDR2 SNEGSKA (reference sequence). Here the CDR3 reads CSARSVRANTEAFF. CDR3 nucleotide sequence: TGCAGTGCTAGATCGGTTCGGGCGAACACTGAAGCTTTCTTT.

The sample holds many counts of this clone. The rearrangement links TRBV10-2 to TRBJ2-2; a weak D match, TRBD1 (6 bases). This CDR3 is built from 14 residues. Germline V gene data show CDR1 as WSHSY and CDR2 as SAAADI. The V end lost 7 bases, the J end lost 0 bases, and 9 bases lay between the germline ends. CDR3 region: CASKGGANTGELFF. The CDR3 DNA follows: TGCGCCAGCAAAGGGGGTGCGAACACCGGGGAGCTGTTTTTT.

This clone was counted many times. This rearrangement joins TRBV6-5 to TRBJ2-3; 7 nucleotides agree with TRBD2. The CDR3 loop spans 15 amino acids. With 0 bases clipped from V and 2 bases from J, the junction kept 2 bases outside the gene matches. Germline V gene sequence: CDR1 MNHEY, CDR2 SVGAGI. This chain's CDR3 is CASSYSTSPTDTQYF. Here the CDR3 DNA reads TGTGCCAGCAGTTACTCGACTAGCCCCACAGATACGCAGTATTTT.

V usage is TRBV11-2 and J usage is TRBJ1-2, with 9 bases lining up with TRBD1. The CDR3 has 16 amino acids. V dropped 1 base and J dropped 8; count of bases not matched to a gene: 11. CDR1 SGHAT and CDR2 FQNNGV come from the germline V gene. The CDR3: CASSLGLGQGMVGYTF. CDR3 DNA: TGTGCCAGCAGCTTAGGGTTAGGACAGGGGATGGTAGGCTACACCTTC.

This clone has at least ten counts. The chain has TRBV6-1 and TRBJ1-2, with 9 bases fitting TRBD1. J gave up 6 bases and V 6 bases, and 5 bases lay outside the gene matches. The CDR3 is 13 amino acids. Germline CDR1 is MNHNS and CDR2 is SASEGT. For the CDR3, the DNA is TGTGCCAGCAGGTGGGACAGGGAGAATGGCTACACCTTC. Translated: CASRWDRENGYTF.

V usage is TRBV20-1 and J usage is TRBJ2-1, with TRBD2 identical over 10 bases. The CDR3 has 15 amino acids. Germline V gives CDR1 DFQATT, CDR2 SNEGSKA (reference sequence). V was clipped by 6 bases and J by 4 bases; unmatched bases: 9. This CDR3 is CSATQREGRYNEQFF. The CDR3, as DNA: TGCAGTGCCACCCAGCGGGAGGGCAGGTACAATGAGCAGTTCTTC.

This clone was counted many times. The chain carries TRBV14 and TRBJ1-1; the D gene is possibly TRBD1 (5 bases). The CDR3 spans 15 residues. V lost 4 bases and J 1 base, leaving 13 bases between the germline ends. Germline-derived CDR1 and CDR2 are SGHDN and FVKESK. The CDR3 sequence is CASSPLGQGNTEAFF. The CDR3 DNA follows: TGTGCCAGCAGCCCACTAGGGCAGGGGAACACTGAAGCTTTCTTT. Together with reference TRBV14 and TRBJ1-1, the CDR3 gives the full variable domain: EAGVTQFPSHSVIEKGQTVTLRCDPISGHDNLYWYRRVMGKEIKFLLHFVKESKQDESGMPNNRFLAERTGGTYSTLKVQPAELEDSGVYFCASSPLGQGNTEAFFGQGTRLTVV.

A word on this clone: At one end, the junction sequence differs from germline, possibly due to a read error. This sequence joins TRBV5-1 and TRBJ1-1; D gene unclear. The CDR3 has 13 amino acids. Germline V gene lookup returns CDR1 SGHRS and CDR2 YFSETQ. CDR3 region: CASSLSLNTESFF. The DNA of the CDR3 is TGCGCCAGCAGCTTGAGCCTGAACACTGAATCTTTCTTT.

This clone was detected many times. The chain combines TRBV28 with TRBJ2-7; 7 bases are a match to TRBD1. The V and J ends lost 3 bases and 2 bases, in that order; junction bases with no gene match: 1. Germline V gene lookup returns CDR1 MDHEN and CDR2 SYDVKM. CDR3 length: 13 amino acids. For the CDR3, the DNA is TGTGCCAGCAGTTTGGGACAGACCTACGAGCAGTACTTC. It is translated as CASSLGQTYEQYF.

This clone was counted between two and nine times. The CDR3 DNA sequence: TGCAGCGTTGACCCGGCGGGGACTGAAGCTTTCTTT. This encodes CSVDPAGTEAFF. This chain joins TRBV29-1 and TRBJ1-1; no reliable D call. There are 12 residues in the CDR3. Trimming stripped 3 bases from V and 5 bases from J, with 10 bases between. CDR1 and CDR2 (germline): SQVTM, ANQGSEA. Full variable domain (missing parts from reference TRBV29-1 and TRBJ1-1): SAVISQKPSRDICQRGTSLTIQCQVDSQVTMMFWYRQQPGQSLTLIATANQGSEATYESGFVIDKFPISRPNLTFSTLTVSNMSPEDSSIYLCSVDPAGTEAFFGQGTRLTVV.

The V call is TRBV5-5, the J call TRBJ1-1; no firm D call. The CDR3 runs 12 residues. Germline CDR1 is SGHKS and CDR2 is YYEKEE (reference sequence). V lost 0 bases, J lost 9 bases, and 9 bases lay in between. The chain's CDR3 is CASSLEVGKAFF. CDR3 sequence (DNA): TGTGCCAGCAGCTTGGAGGTCGGGAAAGCTTTCTTT.

Ten or more counts support this clone. This chain joins TRBV18 and TRBJ2-7; D is unclear. Trimming shortened V by 4 bases and J by 3 bases, and 10 bases separated the two germline ends. Germline V lookup: CDR1 KGHSH, CDR2 LQKENI. The length of the CDR3 is 13 residues. The CDR3 reads CASSLRTDYEQYF. The DNA for the CDR3 is TGTGCCAGCTCACTCAGGACGGACTACGAGCAGTACTTC. Full variable domain (missing parts from reference TRBV18 and TRBJ2-7): NAGVMQNPRHLVRRRGQEARLRCSPMKGHSHVYWYRQLPEEGLKFMVYLQKENIIDESGMPKERFSAEFPKEGPSILRIQQVVRGDSAAYFCASSLRTDYEQYFGPGTRLTVT.

This clone appeared a few times. The rearrangement joins TRBV30 to TRBJ2-7; TRBD1 agrees at 9 bases. The CDR3 length is 12 residues. Trimming took 8 bases from V and 4 from J; bases not matched to a gene: 6. In germline, CDR1 is GTSNPN, CDR2 SVGIG (reference sequence). CDR3 loop: CAGHRGQYEQYF. The CDR3 coding sequence is TGTGCCGGGCACAGGGGGCAGTACGAGCAGTACTTC.

CDR3 coding DNA: TGCGCCAGCAGCTTGGGGGCCGGGACTAGCGGCTACGAGCAGTATTTT. It specifies CASSLGAGTSGYEQYF. V usage is TRBV5-1 and J usage is TRBJ2-3; 11 bases are shared with TRBD2. V trimming: 0 bases; J trimming: 11 bases; junction bases outside the gene matches: 11. The CDR3 covers 16 residues. Germline-derived CDR1 and CDR2 are SGHRS and YFSETQ.

This clone was observed a handful of times. Germline is not matched at one junction end, which may reflect a read error. The chain employs TRBV6-1 and TRBJ1-2; a weak D match, TRBD1 (6 bases). The CDR3 spans 13 residues. CDR1 MNHNS and CDR2 SASEGT come from the germline V gene. In DNA, the CDR3 is TGTGTCAGCAGCAGGACAGTAAACTATGGCTACACCTTC. Protein sequence: CVSSRTVNYGYTF.

The rearrangement joins TRBV12-3 or TRBV12-4 to TRBJ2-5; maybe TRBD1 (6 bases). The germline V and J ends were trimmed by 6 bases and 2 bases, with 10 bases remaining between them. The CDR3 loop spans 13 amino acids. CDR3 in amino acids: CASRLDSQETQYF. CDR3 nucleotides: TGTGCCAGCAGGCTGGACAGTCAAGAGACCCAGTACTTC.

The sample holds many counts of this clone. A much larger clone sits a single nucleotide away, making a read error possible. Other DNA variants within this sample encode the same CDR3. The chain couples TRBV2 to TRBJ2-5; possibly TRBD2 for D (5 bases). This CDR3 is built from 14 residues. Trimming removed 5 bases from V and 5 bases from J, with 15 bases in between. Germline V gene lookup returns CDR1 SNHLY and CDR2 FYNNEI. The CDR3 region has the DNA TGTGCCAGCAGTAAGGAGGTGGGGAAGGAGACCCAGTACTTC. Its translation is CASSKEVGKETQYF.

Ten or more counts support this clone. V is TRBV7-2 and J is TRBJ1-1, with TRBD1 identical over 8 bases. The CDR3 spans 14 residues. The germline V gene encodes CDR1 SGHTA and CDR2 FQGNSA. V trimming: 6 bases; J trimming: 4 bases; junction bases outside the gene matches: 7. DNA for the CDR3: TGTGCCAGCAGAATGGGACAGGAGGGCACTGAAGCTTTCTTT. Its translation is CASRMGQEGTEAFF.

This clone came up a few times. The chain links TRBV6-4 to TRBJ2-2; 7 positions match TRBD1. V shed 3 bases, J shed 2 bases, and the junction held 9 bases outside the gene matches. CDR3 length: 17 residues. Germline-derived CDR1 and CDR2 are MRHNA and SNTAGT. The CDR3 nucleotides are TGTGCCAGCAGTGATTCAATCACAGGGGCCAACACCGGGGAGCTGTTTTTT. Protein: CASSDSITGANTGELFF.

This clone was counted many times. V is TRBV2 and J is TRBJ1-2; a weak D match, TRBD1 (5 bases). Between the trimmed V and J ends, which lost 3 bases and 1 base, there was a span of 9 bases. The germline V gene has CDR1 SNHLY and CDR2 FYNNEI. The CDR3 is made up of 14 amino acids. CDR3 loop: CASSEGRINYGYTF. In DNA, the CDR3 is TGTGCCAGCAGTGAGGGACGGATTAACTATGGCTACACCTTC.